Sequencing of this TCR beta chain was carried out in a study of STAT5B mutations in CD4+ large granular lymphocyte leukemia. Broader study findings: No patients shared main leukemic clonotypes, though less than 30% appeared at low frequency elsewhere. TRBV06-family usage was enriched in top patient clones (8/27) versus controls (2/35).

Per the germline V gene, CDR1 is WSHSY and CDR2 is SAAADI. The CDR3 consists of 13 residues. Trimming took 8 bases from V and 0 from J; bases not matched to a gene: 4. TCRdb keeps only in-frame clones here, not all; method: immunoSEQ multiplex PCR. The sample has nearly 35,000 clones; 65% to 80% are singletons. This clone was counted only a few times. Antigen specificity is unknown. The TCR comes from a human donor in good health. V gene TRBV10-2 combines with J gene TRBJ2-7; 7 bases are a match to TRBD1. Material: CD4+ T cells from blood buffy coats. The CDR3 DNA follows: TGCGCCAGCGGCGACAGGGCCTCCTACGAGCAGTACTTC. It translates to CASGDRASYEQYF.